This TCR beta chain stems from a study of shared clonotypes between healthy human individuals. Findings and limits, study-wide: Among non-shared clonotypes, generation probabilities were lower than among those shared by all four donors.

The CDR3 covers 15 residues. With 6 bases clipped from V and 4 bases from J, the junction kept 11 bases outside the gene matches. Germline V CDR1 and CDR2: MDHEN, SYDVKM. Healthy and HIV-negative, the adult donors had no recent acute infections or vaccinations. Template for every sorted-subset replicate PCR totaled around 200 ng DNA, roughly 30,000 T cell genomes. Source study methods: ImmunoSEQ sequences covered only the junction and lacked quality scores; filtering therefore differed. The data were produced by immunoSEQ multiplex PCR, yet TCRdb's version contains in-frame clones alone and is incomplete. V and J calls and clone size are copied from that table; D and trimming were computed from the DNA. The table lists 1,400,000 or so clones, just under 99% of them singletons. For this clone: Its antigen is undetermined.

Material for sequencing was naive CD4+ T cells sorted from blood. Subset indicated: CD45RA+ positively selected. The chain carries TRBV28 and TRBJ2-5, with 7 bases aligning to TRBD2. The TCR was taken from a man between 25 and 39 years old in good health. The CDR3 DNA sequence: TGTGCCAGCAGGACCGCGGGAGTAAAGTCAGAGACCCAGTACTTC. Translating gives CASRTAGVKSETQYF.